A few counts support the clone carrying this T cell receptor beta chain. The antigen remains undetermined. Germline V gives CDR1 MNHEY, CDR2 SVGAGI. This CDR3 comprises 15 residues. Trimming pared 0 bases from V and 4 bases from J, leaving 10 bases between. MiXCR, run by TCRdb on the RT-PCR reads, gives a single entry per CDR3 protein. The sample gives under 500,000 distinct CDR3 sequences, 9.5% to 13% of which show up once; approximately 12% is in the top ten. The data belong to a study of response to subunit inactivated influenza vaccine. Whole-study results and caveats: Authors suggested that a seasonal influenza vaccination recruits few new T cells each time.

This specimen was PBMCs from blood, taken roughly 47 days after vaccination. The chain recombines TRBV6-5 with TRBJ2-1; D unresolved. This receptor was obtained from a man aged 50 to 60 who received an inactivated influenza vaccine. CDR3 protein: CASSYSTVEYNEQFF. CDR3 DNA: TGTGCCAGCAGTTACTCGACGGTAGAATACAATGAGCAGTTCTTC.